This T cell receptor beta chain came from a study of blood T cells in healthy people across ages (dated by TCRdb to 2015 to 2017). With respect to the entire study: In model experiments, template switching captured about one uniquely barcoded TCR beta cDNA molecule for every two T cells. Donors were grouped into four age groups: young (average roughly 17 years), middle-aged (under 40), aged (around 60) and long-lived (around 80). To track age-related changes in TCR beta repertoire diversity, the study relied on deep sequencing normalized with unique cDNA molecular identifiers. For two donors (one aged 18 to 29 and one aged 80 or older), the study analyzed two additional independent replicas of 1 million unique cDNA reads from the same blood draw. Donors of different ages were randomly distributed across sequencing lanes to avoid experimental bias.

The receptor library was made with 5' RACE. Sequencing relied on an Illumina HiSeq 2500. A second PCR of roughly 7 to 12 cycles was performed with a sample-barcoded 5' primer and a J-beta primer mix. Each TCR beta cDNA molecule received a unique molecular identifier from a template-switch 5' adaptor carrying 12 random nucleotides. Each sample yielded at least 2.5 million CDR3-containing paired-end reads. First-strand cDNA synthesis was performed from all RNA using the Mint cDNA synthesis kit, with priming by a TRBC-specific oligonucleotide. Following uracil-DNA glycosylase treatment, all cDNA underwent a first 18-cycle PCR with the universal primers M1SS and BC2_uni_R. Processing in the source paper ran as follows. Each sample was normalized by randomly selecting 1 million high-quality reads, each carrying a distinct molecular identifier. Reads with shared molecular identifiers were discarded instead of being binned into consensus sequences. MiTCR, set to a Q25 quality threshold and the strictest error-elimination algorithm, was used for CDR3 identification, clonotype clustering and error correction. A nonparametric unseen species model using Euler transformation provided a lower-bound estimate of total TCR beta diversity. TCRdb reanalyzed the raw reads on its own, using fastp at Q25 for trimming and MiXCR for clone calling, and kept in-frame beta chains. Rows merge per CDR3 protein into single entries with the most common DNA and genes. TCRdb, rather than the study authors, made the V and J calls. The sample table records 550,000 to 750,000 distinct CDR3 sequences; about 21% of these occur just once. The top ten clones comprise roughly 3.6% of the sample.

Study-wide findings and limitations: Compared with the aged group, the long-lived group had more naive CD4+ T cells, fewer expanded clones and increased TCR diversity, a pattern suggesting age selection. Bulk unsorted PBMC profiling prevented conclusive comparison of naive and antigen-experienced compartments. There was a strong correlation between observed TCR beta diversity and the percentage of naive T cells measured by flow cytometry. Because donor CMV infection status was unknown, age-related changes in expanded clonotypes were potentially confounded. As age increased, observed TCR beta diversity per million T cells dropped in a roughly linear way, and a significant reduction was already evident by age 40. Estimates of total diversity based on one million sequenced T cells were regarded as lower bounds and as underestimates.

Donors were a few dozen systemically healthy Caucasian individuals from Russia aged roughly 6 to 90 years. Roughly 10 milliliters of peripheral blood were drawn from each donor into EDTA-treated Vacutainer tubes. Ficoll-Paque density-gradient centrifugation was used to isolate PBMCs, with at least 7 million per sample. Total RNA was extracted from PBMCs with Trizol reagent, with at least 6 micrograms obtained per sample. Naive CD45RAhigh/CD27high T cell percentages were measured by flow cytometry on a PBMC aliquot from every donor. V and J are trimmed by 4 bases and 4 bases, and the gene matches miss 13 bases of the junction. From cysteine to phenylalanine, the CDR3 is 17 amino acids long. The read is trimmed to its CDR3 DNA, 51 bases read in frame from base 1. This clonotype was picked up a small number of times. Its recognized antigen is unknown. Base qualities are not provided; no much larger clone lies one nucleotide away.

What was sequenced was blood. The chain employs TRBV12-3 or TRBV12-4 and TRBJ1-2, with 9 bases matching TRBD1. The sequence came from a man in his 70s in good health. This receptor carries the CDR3 CASSSPGQGFSVYGYTF. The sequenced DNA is TGTGCCAGCAGTTCCCCGGGACAGGGCTTCTCTGTCTATGGCTACACCTTC.